These 13 T cell receptor beta chains were sequenced from one sample in a study of blood T cell repertoires in COVID-19. Libraries were prepared by immunoSEQ multiplex PCR; TCRdb keeps only in-frame clonotypes and omits some of them. The repertoire holds tens of thousands of clones, with roughly four fifths as singletons. Specimen: peripheral blood. The source is a man between 60 and 75 years old with acute or convalescent COVID-19.

As DNA, the CDR3 is TGTGCCAGCAGCCCATGGGGCCACGAGCAGTACTTC. Translating it yields CASSPWGHEQYF. The rearrangement links TRBV7-2 to TRBJ2-7; D might be TRBD1 (5 bases). This CDR3 is 12 amino acids long. V lost 5 bases, J lost 5 bases, and 10 bases lay in between. Looked up from germline, CDR1 is SGHTA and CDR2 is FQGNSA.

In DNA form, the CDR3 reads TGTGCCTGGAGTGTAACTACAACCACAGATACGCAGTATTTT. This gives the protein CAWSVTTTTDTQYF. The chain combines TRBV30 with TRBJ2-3; D call uncertain. CDR1 and CDR2 from the germline V gene are GTSNPN and SVGIG (reference sequence). V was clipped by 0 bases and J by 2 bases, with 9 bases between them. The CDR3 consists of 14 residues. The full variable domain, with the rest looked up from reference TRBV30 and TRBJ2-3, is SQTIHQWPATLVQPVGSPLSLECTVEGTSNPNLYWYRQAAGRGLQLLFYSVGIGQISSEVPQNLSASRPQDRQFILSSKKLLLSDSGFYLCAWSVTTTTDTQYFGPGTRLTVL.

The CDR3 loop is CASSVTSTGETQYF. CDR3 coding DNA: TGTGCCAGCAGCGTTACTAGCACTGGGGAGACCCAGTACTTC. The rearrangement uses TRBV9 and TRBJ2-5; D possibly corresponds to TRBD2 (6 bases). CDR3 length: 14 residues. V gave up 2 bases and J gave up 5 bases, with 13 bases separating them. Germline loops: CDR1 SGDLS, CDR2 YYNGEE. Full variable domain (remainder filled in from reference TRBV9 and TRBJ2-5): DSGVTQTPKHLITATGQRVTLRCSPRSGDLSVYWYQQSLDQGLQFLIQYYNGEERAKGNILERFSAQQFPDLHSELNLSSLELGDSALYFCASSVTSTGETQYFGPGTRLLVL.

The V call is TRBV5-1, the J call TRBJ1-5; 8 nucleotides agree with TRBD1. This CDR3 has 15 residues. The junction had 5 bases not matched to a gene; V was cut back by 4 bases and J by 2 bases. Looked up from germline, CDR1 is SGHRS and CDR2 is YFSETQ. CDR3 in amino acids: CASSPGQGGNQPQHF. The CDR3 DNA follows: TGCGCCAGCAGCCCAGGACAGGGCGGCAATCAGCCCCAGCATTTT.

V usage is TRBV30 and J usage is TRBJ2-1; D is unresolved. The germline CDR1 and CDR2 sequences are GTSNPN and SVGIG (reference sequence). There are 13 residues in the CDR3. V lost 2 bases and J 4 bases, leaving 9 bases between the germline ends. CDR3 DNA sequence: TGTGCCTGGAGTTCAGGATTTTACAATGAGCAGTTCTTC. Amino acid sequence: CAWSSGFYNEQFF.

The J gene is TRBJ1-5, the V gene TRBV3-1 (or the pseudogene TRBV3-2); D perhaps matches TRBD1 (6 bases). V was pared by 4 bases and J by 4 bases, with 11 bases between. The CDR3 spans 14 residues. Germline loops: CDR1 LGHDT, CDR2 YNNKEL (reference sequence). The CDR3 coding sequence is TGTGCCAGCAGCCTAGGACAGCCGAATCAGCCCCAGCATTTT. This sequence encodes CASSLGQPNQPQHF.

The J gene is TRBJ2-7, the V gene TRBV7-9; D remains ambiguous. The CDR3 runs to 13 residues. Germline CDR1 SEHNR, CDR2 FQNEAQ (reference sequence). Trimming cost V 2 bases and J 0 bases, with 5 bases left between them. CDR3 nucleotides: TGTGCCAGCAGCTTACAGGTCTCCTACGAGCAGTACTTC. Translating it yields CASSLQVSYEQYF.

The V and J genes are TRBV5-6 and TRBJ1-5; 10 bases are shared with TRBD1. Germline V CDR1 and CDR2: SGHDT, YYEEEE. After removal of 3 bases from V and 5 bases from J, the junction contained 2 bases not matched to a gene. The CDR3 has 14 residues. CDR3 sequence: CASSSGQGDQPQHF. CDR3 DNA: TGTGCCAGCAGCTCCGGACAGGGGGATCAGCCCCAGCATTTT.

The V and J genes are TRBV13 and TRBJ1-5, with 10 bases fitting TRBD1. Per germline, CDR1 PRHDT and CDR2 FYEKMQ (reference sequence). This CDR3 has 15 amino acids. J gave up 4 bases and V 3 bases, and 3 bases lay outside the gene matches. The CDR3 coding sequence is TGTGCCAGCAGCTTTGGGGACAGGGGTAATCAGCCCCAGCATTTT. This translates into CASSFGDRGNQPQHF.

This chain links TRBV6-5 with TRBJ1-4; 8 nucleotides agree with TRBD1. The J segment lost 6 bases and the V segment lost 6 bases, leaving 6 bases of the junction unmatched. This CDR3 is built from 14 residues. From germline, CDR1 is MNHEY and CDR2 SVGAGI. Written as DNA, the CDR3 is TGTGCCAGCAGGGAGACAGGGGTGTATGAAAAACTGTTTTTT. Encoded protein: CASRETGVYEKLFF.

V is TRBV5-1 and J is TRBJ1-3; unclear D gene. In germline, CDR1 is SGHRS, CDR2 YFSETQ. The CDR3 loop spans 14 amino acids. The V and J ends lost 0 bases and 4 bases respectively, with 8 bases between them. The CDR3 spells CASSLAEAGNTIYF. Here the CDR3 DNA reads TGCGCCAGCAGCTTGGCCGAGGCAGGAAACACCATATATTTT.

This sequence joins TRBV2 and TRBJ1-4, with D unclear. CDR3 length: 17 amino acids. Trimming left V 5 bases short and J 0 bases short, with 16 bases between. Per germline, CDR1 SNHLY and CDR2 FYNNEI. The chain's CDR3 is CASSQSTGSPTNEKLFF. The CDR3 nucleotides read TGTGCCAGCAGTCAGTCAACGGGGTCCCCAACTAATGAAAAACTGTTTTTT.

This clone was found a few times. The rearrangement joins TRBV19 to TRBJ2-1; possible D gene TRBD1, 6 bases. The V gene's germline CDR1 is LNHDA and CDR2 SQIVND (reference sequence). Trimming took off 7 bases at V and 2 bases at J, with 15 bases between the two ends. This CDR3 is built from 15 residues. The CDR3 loop reads CASKMGAGAYNEQFF. As DNA, the CDR3 is TGTGCCAGTAAAATGGGGGCAGGTGCCTACAATGAGCAGTTCTTC.